This TCR beta chain was sequenced in a study of shared clonotypes between healthy human individuals. Some clones are missing from TCRdb's copy, which holds only in-frame ones; the method was immunoSEQ multiplex PCR. The sample has just over 2,000,000 clones, approximately 95% seen once. The CDR3 is 15 residues long. Germline CDR1 and CDR2: PRHDT and FYEKMQ (reference sequence). Trimming left V 8 bases short and J 4 bases short, with 21 bases between. CD45RO-negative cells were positively selected for CCR7, leaving out terminally differentiated effector memory CD45RA+ cells. The gene calls are TRBV13 and TRBJ2-7, with a weak D call TRBD1 (6 bases). The sequencing input was naive CD8+ T cells sorted from blood. This clonotype was obtained from a man aged 18 to 30 in good health. CDR3 sequence: CASGSSWAGDYEQYF. In DNA, the CDR3 is TGTGCCAGCGGTTCCTCCTGGGCAGGGGATTACGAGCAGTACTTC. The entire variable domain, with the rest obtained from reference TRBV13 and TRBJ2-7, is as follows: AAGVIQSPRHLIKEKRETATLKCYPIPRHDTVYWYQQGPGQDPQFLISFYEKMQSDKGSIPDRFSAQQFSDYHSELNMSSLELGDSALYFCASGSSWAGDYEQYFGPGTRLTVT.